A single sample gave rise to the 4 T cell receptor beta chains below, sequenced in a study of regulatory T cells in long-lasting Graves disease (dated by TCRdb to 2020 to 2023). The time point label, as the study defines it: persistent/refractory GD, antithyroid drugs over 5 years with positive TRAb. For both TCR sequencing and RNA sequencing, RNA was extracted from PBMCs in TRIzol. The library relied on multiplex PCR. These reads were obtained on an Illumina HiSeq 4000. To build TCR beta libraries, CDR3 regions were amplified by Arm-PCR using iRepertoire HTBI primers. TCRdb reran the public reads through fastp at Q25 and MiXCR, keeping productive beta chains. Merged by CDR3 protein, the rows form single entries marked with the most common genes and DNA. The sample table contains around 510,000 distinct CDR3 sequences; only one count was recorded for around 21% of them. The top ten constitute less than 9% of the sample.

The sample consisted of peripheral blood mononuclear cells (PBMCs), taken when the disease was refractory, from a patient treated with antithyroid drugs. The receptors here all came from a female donor with Graves disease.

This clonotype was detected ten times or more. The rearrangement links TRBV7-2 to TRBJ1-5; D gene ambiguous. Trimming stripped 3 bases from V and 0 bases from J, with 24 bases between. The CDR3 is 20 amino acids. The V gene's germline CDR1 is SGHTA and CDR2 FQGNSA. CDR3 residues: CASSFVPVLGDIYSNQPQHF. Here the CDR3 DNA reads TGTGCCAGCAGCTTTGTTCCCGTCCTCGGAGACATCTATAGCAATCAGCCCCAGCATTTT.

J is TRBJ2-5 and V is TRBV7-9; D is uncertain. V lost 1 base and J lost 5, with 8 bases in between. CDR3 length: 13 amino acids. CDR1 and CDR2 from the germline V gene are SEHNR and FQNEAQ (reference sequence). The CDR3 is CASSLEGYETQYF. The CDR3 DNA reads TGTGCCAGCAGCTTAGAAGGATATGAGACCCAGTACTTC.

The table lists this clonotype with many counts. The V gene is TRBV20-1, the J gene TRBJ2-5; no definite D call. Trimming took 5 bases from V and 2 from J, leaving 12 bases between them. This CDR3 is built from 13 residues. Germline V gene lookup returns CDR1 DFQATT and CDR2 SNEGSKA (reference sequence). CDR3 amino acids: CSALKGRQETQYF. Written as DNA, the CDR3 is TGCAGTGCTCTCAAAGGGCGGCAAGAGACCCAGTACTTC.

In its sample, this clonotype was seen many times. This sequence joins TRBV10-3 and TRBJ1-1; D gene unclear. This CDR3 comprises 14 residues. Deletions cut 6 bases from V and 4 bases from J, with 15 bases between. CDR1 is ENHRY and CDR2 is SYGVKD in the germline V gene. CDR3 amino acids: CAIRAMPRGTEAFF. CDR3 nucleotides: TGTGCCATCAGAGCGATGCCTCGAGGCACTGAAGCTTTCTTT.